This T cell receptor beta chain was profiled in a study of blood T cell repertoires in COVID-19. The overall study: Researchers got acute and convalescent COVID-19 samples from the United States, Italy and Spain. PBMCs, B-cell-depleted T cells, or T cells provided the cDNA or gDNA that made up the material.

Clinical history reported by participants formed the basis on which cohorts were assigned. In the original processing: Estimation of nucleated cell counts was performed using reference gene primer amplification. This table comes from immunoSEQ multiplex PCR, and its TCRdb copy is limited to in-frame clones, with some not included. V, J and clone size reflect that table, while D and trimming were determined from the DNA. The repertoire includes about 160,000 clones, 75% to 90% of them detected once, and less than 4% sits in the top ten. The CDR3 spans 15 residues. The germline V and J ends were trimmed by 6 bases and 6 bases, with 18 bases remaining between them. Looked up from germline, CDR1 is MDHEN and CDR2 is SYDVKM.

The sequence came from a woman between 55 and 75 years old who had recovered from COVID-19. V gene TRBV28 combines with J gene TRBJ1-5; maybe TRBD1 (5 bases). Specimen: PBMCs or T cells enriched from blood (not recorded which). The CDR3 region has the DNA TGTGCCAGCAGCCTAGGCGTGGGGCAAGGTCAGCCCCAGCATTTT. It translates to CASSLGVGQGQPQHF.